This is a list of T cell receptor beta chains from one sample in a study of tumor-infiltrating lymphocytes in localized non-small cell lung cancer. The method was immunoSEQ multiplex PCR; TCRdb's version includes in-frame clones alone and lacks a portion of them. This sample has around 12,000 clones, with roughly 88% found just once. The sequencing sample was made of uninvolved lung tissue not adjacent to the tumor. The source is a human donor with non-small cell lung cancer. Both conserved end residues are part of each CDR3. The order of the fields is clone size, J gene, D gene, V gene, CDR3 DNA, CDR3 protein. A D gene is named only where the DNA matches it firmly. Clone size is stated in some rows and not others, as once, few, many or a class when expanded.

>-|TRBJ1-5|-|TRBV4-1
TGCGCCAGCAGCCAAGGGGTGGGGATTCATCAGCCCCAGCATTTT
CASSQGVGIHQPQHF
>-|TRBJ2-7|TRBD1|TRBV5-1
TGCGCCAGCAGCTTCCTCCCTTGGACAGGGATCCACGAGCAGTACTTC
CASSFLPWTGIHEQYF
>-|TRBJ2-5|-|TRBV9
TGTGCCAGCAGCGTGGCGACCTCAGGAACCCAGTACTTC
CASSVATSGTQYF
>-|TRBJ2-1|-|TRBV5-6
TGTGCCAGCAGCTTGGCCGGGTCGGCGAACCGCAATGAGCAGTTCTTC
CASSLAGSANRNEQFF
>once|TRBJ1-3|-|TRBV5-6
TGTGCCAGCAGCTTTTACAGTCACGGAGGCTCTGGAAACACCATATATTTT
CASSFYSHGGSGNTIYF
>-|TRBJ1-2|-|TRBV2
TGTGCCAGCAGTGACCCCGCGGGACTGACTTATGGCTACACCTTC
CASSDPAGLTYGYTF
>-|TRBJ1-3|TRBD1|TRBV18
TGTGCCAGCTCACCGAAGGGACAGTCGACTGGTGGGAACACCATATATTTT
CASSPKGQSTGGNTIYF
>-|TRBJ1-5|-|TRBV10-3
TGTGCCTCGGGGGAGGGGAGCAATCAGCCCCAGCATTTT
CASGEGSNQPQHF
>-|TRBJ1-1|-|TRBV2
TGTGCCAGCAATCGACTTGGGAACACTGAAGCTTTCTTT
CASNRLGNTEAFF
>-|TRBJ1-1|TRBD1|TRBV29-1
TGCAGCGCAAGACAGGGGAAGACTGAAGCTTTCTTT
CSARQGKTEAFF
>-|TRBJ1-5|-|TRBV6-5
TGTGCCAGCAGTTACATGTCTGGGATTCAGCCCCAGCATTTT
CASSYMSGIQPQHF
>-|TRBJ2-3|TRBD1|TRBV5-1
TGCGCCAGCAGCTTGAACAACCGGGGGACAGGGTTCGGTACGCAGTATTTT
CASSLNNRGTGFGTQYF
>once|TRBJ2-2|TRBD2|TRBV7-3
TGTGCCAGCAGCCCTCTAGCGGGGGAGCGTACCGGGGAGCTGTTTTTT
CASSPLAGERTGELFF
>-|TRBJ2-2|TRBD2|TRBV2
TGTGCCAGCAGGCTAGCGGGAGGGTCAACCGGGGAGCTGTTTTTT
CASRLAGGSTGELFF
>-|TRBJ2-2|-|TRBV5-1
TGCGCCAGCAGCTTGGGGACAGTTAACACCGGGGAGCTGTTTTTT
CASSLGTVNTGELFF
>-|TRBJ1-6|-|TRBV7-9
TGTGCCAGCAGCTTAGGTCAGGTTCCCGGTTCACCCCTCCACTTT
CASSLGQVPGSPLHF
>-|TRBJ1-1|-|TRBV19
TGTGCCAGTAGTTCCCAAGTTGACAGGAACACTGAAGCTTTCTTT
CASSSQVDRNTEAFF
>-|TRBJ1-6|-|TRBV19
TGTGCCAGCAGCGTACGGGGGAGCTCCTATAATTCACCCCTCCACTTT
CASSVRGSSYNSPLHF
>-|TRBJ1-4|-|TRBV5-1
TGCGCCAGCAGCTTGCCTGGGACGACGGGTAATGAAAAACTGTTTTTT
CASSLPGTTGNEKLFF
>-|TRBJ1-3|-|TRBV30
TGTGCCTGGAAAAAGGGAGCTGGAAACACCATATATTTT
CAWKKGAGNTIYF
>-|TRBJ2-5|-|TRBV19
TGTGCCAGTAGTATAGGTTACAGTGAGTTCCAGACCCAGTACTTC
CASSIGYSEFQTQYF
>-|TRBJ2-5|TRBD1|TRBV4-1
TGCGCCAGCAGCCAAGAGAAGACTGGACAGGGGGATCGGGAGACCCAGTACTTC
CASSQEKTGQGDRETQYF
>-|TRBJ2-3|-|TRBV5-6
TGTGCCAGCAGCTTTTTTGCGGTTGTAGATACGCAGTATTTT
CASSFFAVVDTQYF
>-|TRBJ1-6|-|TRBV18
TGTGCCAGCTCACCATCAGCCAGAGCTCCGGGGGCCCTATCACCCCTCCACTTT
CASSPSARAPGALSPLHF
>-|TRBJ2-1|-|TRBV12-5
TGTGCTAGTGGTTTGGGGGATAATGAGCAGTTCTTC
CASGLGDNEQFF
>-|TRBJ2-1|TRBD2|TRBV18
TGTGCCAGCTCACCACCGGTACTAGCGGGGTACAATGAGCAGTTCTTC
CASSPPVLAGYNEQFF
>-|TRBJ2-5|-|TRBV5-5
TGTGCCAGCACCCGAGAGACCCAGTACTTC
CASTRETQYF
>few|TRBJ2-7|-|TRBV11-2
TGTGCCAGCAGCCTTCCTCCGATGGGGGAGAGGACCTACGAGCAGTACTTC
CASSLPPMGERTYEQYF
>-|TRBJ2-3|TRBD2|TRBV7-2
TGTGCCAGCAGCAAGACTAGCTCCTTGGGGGATACGCAGTATTTT
CASSKTSSLGDTQYF
>-|TRBJ1-2|TRBD1|TRBV2
TGTGCCAGCAGCAAAGGGACAGGGGAGTTTCGGAACTATGGCTACACCTTC
CASSKGTGEFRNYGYTF
>-|TRBJ1-2|TRBD1|TRBV6-5
TGTGCCAGCAGGACAGGGGGCTTCTATGGCTACACCTTC
CASRTGGFYGYTF
>-|TRBJ1-1|-|TRBV7-9
TGTGCCAGCGTAATGAGGGGAGGGGGGGCCGAGAACACTGAAGCTTTCTTT
CASVMRGGGAENTEAFF
>-|TRBJ2-7|-|TRBV10-3
TGTGCCATCACTCCGGACAGCTACGAGCAGTACTTC
CAITPDSYEQYF
>-|TRBJ1-6|-|TRBV5-6
TGTGCCAGCAGCTTGGTCCAGAGAAAAAATTCACCCCTCCACTTT
CASSLVQRKNSPLHF
>few|TRBJ2-4|-|TRBV5-1
TGCGCCAGCACCGACCACAGGAGTACCAAAAACATTCAGTACTTC
CASTDHRSTKNIQYF
>few|TRBJ1-2|-|TRBV2
TGTGCCAACGGGAACTATGGCTACACCTTC
CANGNYGYTF
>-|TRBJ1-3|-|TRBV30
TGTGCCTGGAAAGGTATAGGAAACACCATATATTTT
CAWKGIGNTIYF
>once|TRBJ1-2|-|TRBV7-9
TGTGCCAGCAGCGCATTTGGCAGCTATGGCTACACCTTC
CASSAFGSYGYTF
>-|TRBJ2-2|TRBD2|TRBV10-3
TGTGCCAATCGGCGGGAGGAGAACACCGGGGAGCTGTTTTTT
CANRREENTGELFF
>-|TRBJ2-5|TRBD2|TRBV30
TGTGCCTGGACCCCCGAAGCTAGCGGGGGGTTGAGAGAGACCCAGTACTTC
CAWTPEASGGLRETQYF
>-|TRBJ2-7|-|TRBV7-9
TGTGCCAGCAGCCAGGACTCCCCCCGCACCTACGAGCAGTACTTC
CASSQDSPRTYEQYF
>-|TRBJ2-3|TRBD2|TRBV19
TGTGCCAGTAGTATAGCAAGACTAGCGGTCTCCACAGATACGCAGTATTTT
CASSIARLAVSTDTQYF
>-|TRBJ2-1|TRBD2|TRBV2
TGTGCCAGCAGTACCGGGACTAGCTCCTACAATGAGCAGTTCTTC
CASSTGTSSYNEQFF
>-|TRBJ2-3|TRBD2|TRBV7-9
TGTGCCAGCCGACTAGCCGTCACAGATACGCAGTATTTT
CASRLAVTDTQYF
>large|TRBJ2-2|TRBD2|TRBV7-8
TGTGCCAGCAGCTTATCGGGGGGTGGGTACACCGGGGAGCTGTTTTTT
CASSLSGGGYTGELFF
>-|TRBJ2-7|-|TRBV5-1
TGCGCCAGCAGCTTGGTACTAGCCCCGCGAGTCTACGAGCAGTACTTC
CASSLVLAPRVYEQYF
>medium-sized|TRBJ1-1|-|TRBV7-9
TGTGCCAGCAGCGAGGGAGCTGAAGCTTTCTTT
CASSEGAEAFF
>-|TRBJ2-3|-|TRBV5-1
TGCGCCAGCAATATGAATCTAGGCACAGATACGCAGTATTTT
CASNMNLGTDTQYF